This T cell receptor beta chain derives from a study of CD8 T cell repertoires and HIV-1 epitope variants (dated by TCRdb to the early 2020s). With respect to the entire study: In separate culture wells, T cells were stimulated with each of twenty-five peptides that represented autologous and known Gag and Nef epitope variants. A CMV, EBV and flu peptide pool, the Ebola AY9 epitope as negative control, and a no-peptide well were included as control conditions. The epitopes tested covered three Gag epitope families plus Nef HW9 and YT9. T cells were enriched using the EasySep Human T Cell Enrichment Kit and were co-cultured with equal numbers of autologous T cell-negative cells serving as antigen-presenting cells. For approximately ten days the cultures were kept in IMDM with gentamicin, and on days 3 and 7 half of the media was changed with IL-2, IL-7 and IL-15 added. A 1M T cell aliquot was kept as an uncultured baseline condition, separate from the approximately 80 T cell cultures. A total of over 65 T cell cultures were run, with each culture condition done in triplicate except for one peptide, which was done in duplicate.

V loses 1 base at its end and J loses 5 bases; junction bases beyond the gene matches: 1. Reading from cysteine to phenylalanine, the CDR3 counts 13 amino acids. The CDR3 DNA has 39 bases and is translated from base 1. The germline V gene sets CDR1 to MGHRA and CDR2 to YSYEKL. Sequencing of TCR beta CDR3 regions was performed at survey depth on the immunoSEQ platform. The QIAamp DNA micro kit was used to extract genomic DNA from every cultured and uncultured CD8+ T cell population. In the paper's pipeline: Samples with under 5,000 productive reads were excluded, and this exclusion removed 5 of the 75 HIV peptide-stimulated cultures. A MANAFEST web app trimmed sequences to CDR3 and removed nonproductive sequences, CDR3s under 5 amino acids, and those not starting C or ending F/W. For a clonotype to count as antigen-specific, the clonotype had to expand relative to the no-peptide control in at least 2 of 3 replicates at FDR 0.01, and only within one epitope family. In addition, a specific clonotype needed a frequency at least fivefold higher than in wells stimulated with peptides from other epitope families. TCRdb obtained this table from immuneACCESS and retained in-frame rearrangements with V and J assigned. These tables miss some clones; where compared with another copy, unresolved V genes account for less than half of the shortfall, and the remainder is unexplained. V and J calls and clone size are those listed in that table; D and trimming were worked out from the DNA. For this sample the table gives some 5,000 clones, of which around 59% were detected only once. Roughly two fifths of the sample is taken by the ten largest.

The EasySep Human CD8+ T Cell Enrichment Kit was used on day 10 to isolate CD8+ T cells from every culture. By share, this clone ranks as medium-sized (0.01 to 0.1%). This clone's antigen is unknown. Within one base of it there is no much larger clone, and no base qualities were kept. Broader findings and caveats from the paper: Several clonotypes recognized the Nef KF9 family and one the HW9 family, with no responses to the TAALDMSHF plasma variant. The assay identified only TCR beta chains and indicated proliferation in response to antigen, without indicating T cell function or cytokine profile. Of the nine antigen-specific TCR beta clonotypes identified, roughly six appeared cross-reactive for autologous or known escape epitope variants.

This clonotype originated in a male donor with HIV. The sequenced sample consisted of cultured CD8+ T cells derived from PBMCs. The chain joins TRBV4-1 to TRBJ2-7; TRBD2 fits 8 bases in the junction. This receptor has the CDR3 CASSQGTSNEQYF. The sequence in DNA is TGCGCCAGCAGCCAAGGGACTAGCAACGAGCAGTACTTC.